The next 21 T cell receptor beta chains were all read from a single sample in a study of shared clonotypes between healthy human individuals. Profiled with immunoSEQ multiplex PCR; TCRdb holds only in-frame clones, not every one. The sample shows approximately 350,000 clones, around 96% of them seen only once. Sequencing was carried out using memory CD8+ T cells sorted from blood. Sample subset: CD45RO+ cells pooled with CCR7-negative TemRA cells. Receptors were obtained from a young man in good health.

V is TRBV5-4 and J is TRBJ2-3; 9 bases agree with TRBD2. From germline, CDR1 is SGHNT and CDR2 YYREEE (reference sequence). The CDR3 is made up of 16 amino acids. J lost 2 bases, V lost 0 bases, and 4 bases had no gene match. The CDR3 bases are TGTGCCAGCAGCTTGGTTCCTAGCGGGGCCACAGATACGCAGTATTTT. Protein: CASSLVPSGATDTQYF. The variable domain in full, completed from reference TRBV5-4 and TRBJ2-3, reads ETGVTQSPTHLIKTRGQQVTLRCSSQSGHNTVSWYQQALGQGPQFIFQYYREEENGRGNFPPRFSGLQFPNYSSELNVNALELDDSALYLCASSLVPSGATDTQYFGPGTRLTVL.

This clone was found once. The V call is TRBV4-2, the J call TRBJ2-3, with 10 nucleotides matching TRBD2. This CDR3 spans 16 amino acids. Germline CDR1 and CDR2: LGHNA and YNFKEQ. The ends lost 4 bases at V and 0 bases at J; junction bases unmatched: 4. The CDR3 loop reads CASSPSGSGSTDTQYF. The CDR3 DNA follows: TGTGCCAGCAGCCCTAGCGGGAGTGGGAGCACAGATACGCAGTATTTT.

The chain couples TRBV27 to TRBJ2-2; D possibly matches TRBD1 or TRBD2 (6 bases each). Trimming stripped 6 bases from V and 2 bases from J, with 13 bases between. CDR1 is MNHEY and CDR2 is SMNVEV in the germline V gene (reference sequence). The CDR3 has 15 amino acids. The CDR3 coding sequence is TGTGCCAGCAGCCTGGGGGGCGGCAACACCGGGGAGCTGTTTTTT. It is translated as CASSLGGGNTGELFF.

V and J are TRBV9 and TRBJ2-1; 8 bases line up with TRBD1. Losses at the gene ends were 4 bases for V and 0 bases for J; bases not matched to a gene: 0. CDR1 SGDLS and CDR2 YYNGEE come from the germline V gene. There are 14 residues in the CDR3. CDR3 in DNA: TGTGCCAGCAGCACAGGGGGCTCCTACAATGAGCAGTTCTTC. This encodes CASSTGGSYNEQFF.

This clone was detected only once. CDR3 protein: CASSRLGGSGGRDRDTQYF. The DNA of the CDR3 is TGTGCCAGCAGTCGGTTGGGCGGGAGTGGGGGGCGCGACCGGGATACGCAGTATTTT. V gene TRBV11-2 combines with J gene TRBJ2-3; a weak D match, TRBD2 (7 bases). Germline assignment: CDR1 SGHAT and CDR2 FQNNGV. The CDR3 loop spans 19 amino acids. With 6 bases removed from V and 6 bases from J, the gap between germline ends came to 31 bases.

The chain has TRBV4-2 and TRBJ2-7; D unclear. The CDR3 length is 15 residues. Trimming cost V 1 base and J 0 bases, with 10 bases left between them. Germline V lookup: CDR1 LGHNA, CDR2 YNFKEQ. CDR3 in DNA: TGTGCCAGCAGCCAAGGACCCCTACACTCCTACGAGCAGTACTTC. It translates to CASSQGPLHSYEQYF.

This chain connects TRBV6-6 to TRBJ2-7; weak D call: TRBD2 (6 bases). In germline, CDR1 is MNHNY, CDR2 SVGAGI (reference sequence). CDR3 length: 14 amino acids. Trimming removed 6 bases at V and 4 bases at J, with 16 bases between. The CDR3 region is CASSHGGAGYEQYF. Written as DNA, the CDR3 is TGTGCCAGCAGCCACGGAGGGGCTGGATACGAGCAGTACTTC.

The chain has TRBV6-9 and TRBJ1-4; a possible D gene is TRBD1 (6 bases). This CDR3 contains 12 residues. Germline lookup yields CDR1 MNHGY and CDR2 SVAAGI. Trimming left V 9 bases short and J 10 bases short, with 15 bases between. DNA for the CDR3: TGTGCCAGAGTACAGGGTGCAGGAAAACTGTTTTTT. Protein product: CARVQGAGKLFF.

The rearrangement joins TRBV28 to TRBJ1-5; tentative D call: TRBD1 (5 bases). Per germline, CDR1 MDHEN and CDR2 SYDVKM. CDR3 length: 15 amino acids. The germline V and J ends were trimmed by 6 bases and 5 bases, with 17 bases remaining between them. CDR3 nucleotides: TGTGCCAGCAGCCGCGGGACCGGGGGGGATCAGCCCCAGCATTTT. Translated, it gives CASSRGTGGDQPQHF.

The chain employs TRBV7-2 and TRBJ2-3; 10 nucleotides agree with TRBD2. V lost 1 base to trimming and J lost 5 bases; unmatched junction nucleotides: 9. The CDR3 has 17 residues. Germline CDR1 is SGHTA and CDR2 is FQGNSA. CDR3 sequence (DNA): TGTGCCAGCAGCTTAGTTAGGCTAGCGGGAGTGGGAGATACGCAGTATTTT. It translates to CASSLVRLAGVGDTQYF.

The chain links TRBV6-1 to TRBJ1-5; D not certain. CDR1 MNHNS and CDR2 SASEGT come from the germline V gene. The CDR3 runs 13 residues. Trimming left V 7 bases short and J 6 bases short, with 13 bases between. The CDR3 loop reads CASTPDGSQPQHF. In DNA form, the CDR3 reads TGTGCCAGCACCCCGGACGGGAGTCAGCCCCAGCATTTT.

The rearrangement uses TRBV2 and TRBJ1-1; unclear D gene. The CDR3 runs to 13 residues. The germline V gene encodes CDR1 SNHLY and CDR2 FYNNEI. V was pared by 9 bases and J by 2 bases, with 13 bases between. CDR3 sequence (DNA): TGTGCCAGGAGTTCTCACAAAAACACTGAAGCTTTCTTT. Amino acid sequence: CARSSHKNTEAFF.

The rearrangement links TRBV27 to TRBJ2-2; no clear D. Trimming shortened V by 5 bases and J by 7 bases, and 5 bases separated the two germline ends. Germline-derived CDR1 and CDR2 are MNHEY and SMNVEV (reference sequence). This CDR3 is built from 11 residues. The CDR3 region has the DNA TGTGCCAGCAGTCCAGGCGGGGAGCTGTTTTTT. Translation gives CASSPGGELFF.

The chain recombines TRBV7-9 with TRBJ1-1, with TRBD1 matching over 7 bases. Trimming took 7 bases from V and 0 from J; bases not matched to a gene: 11. The germline V gene has CDR1 SEHNR and CDR2 FQNEAQ (reference sequence). CDR3 length: 16 amino acids. In DNA form, the CDR3 reads TGTGCCAGCATAGGGAAGGGGGCTACCTTGAACACTGAAGCTTTCTTT. This encodes CASIGKGATLNTEAFF. The complete variable domain, with remaining parts taken from reference TRBV7-9 and TRBJ1-1, reads DTGVSQNPRHKITKRGQNVTFRCDPISEHNRLYWYRQTLGQGPEFLTYFQNEAQLEKSRLLSDRFSAERPKGSFSTLEIQRTEQGDSAMYLCASIGKGATLNTEAFFGQGTRLTVV.

This rearrangement joins TRBV19 to TRBJ1-5, with TRBD1 matching over 7 bases. This CDR3 spans 17 amino acids. CDR1 LNHDA and CDR2 SQIVND come from the germline V gene (reference sequence). V lost 3 bases to trimming and J lost 5 bases; unmatched junction nucleotides: 13. DNA for the CDR3: TGTGCCAGTAGTATCAGGGGGACCGGGGCTCGGGATCAGCCCCAGCATTTT. Encoded protein: CASSIRGTGARDQPQHF.

The V and J genes are TRBV6-5 and TRBJ2-7; 9 bases align to TRBD1. Germline loops: CDR1 MNHEY, CDR2 SVGAGI. This CDR3 comprises 15 residues. Trimming cost V 6 bases and J 4 bases; bases outside gene matches: 10. CDR3 loop: CASRPGTGTRYEQYF. The CDR3 region has the DNA TGTGCCAGCAGGCCCGGGACAGGGACTCGGTACGAGCAGTACTTC.

This clone was detected only once. This rearrangement joins TRBV4-2 to TRBJ2-1, with 16 positions matching TRBD2. CDR1 and CDR2 (germline): LGHNA, YNFKEQ. The CDR3 sequence is 20 residues long. V lost 0 bases and J lost 6; bases outside the gene matches: 11. This CDR3 reads CASSQESGLAGGPLGNEQFF. The CDR3 DNA reads as TGTGCCAGCAGCCAAGAATCGGGACTAGCGGGAGGGCCTCTGGGCAATGAGCAGTTCTTC.

The rearrangement joins TRBV5-1 to TRBJ2-1; D gene ambiguous. The CDR3 is made up of 15 amino acids. V was trimmed by 0 bases and J by 0 bases, leaving 7 bases between them. From germline, CDR1 is SGHRS and CDR2 YFSETQ. This CDR3 is CASSLAFSSYNEQFF. The CDR3 DNA reads as TGCGCCAGCAGCTTGGCCTTTAGCTCCTACAATGAGCAGTTCTTC. Using reference TRBV5-1 and TRBJ2-1 for the parts outside the CDR3, the full variable domain is KAGVTQTPRYLIKTRGQQVTLSCSPISGHRSVSWYQQTPGQGLQFLFEYFSETQRNKGNFPGRFSGRQFSNSRSEMNVSTLELGDSALYLCASSLAFSSYNEQFFGPGTRLTVL.

The chain joins TRBV29-1 to TRBJ2-1, with 9 nucleotides matching TRBD2. Per the germline V gene, CDR1 is SQVTM and CDR2 is ANQGSEA. The CDR3 totals 17 residues. V shed 7 bases and J 8 bases; nucleotides not matched to a gene: 21. This CDR3 is CSAHLNTGTSNVHEQFF. The CDR3 region has the DNA TGCAGCGCGCACCTTAATACCGGGACTAGCAATGTACATGAGCAGTTCTTC.

The V call is TRBV10-3, the J call TRBJ2-2, with 9 nucleotides matching TRBD1. The germline CDR1 and CDR2 sequences are ENHRY and SYGVKD. Losses at the gene ends were 0 bases for V and 6 bases for J; bases not matched to a gene: 5. This CDR3 comprises 16 residues. This CDR3 reads CAISESLQGAAGELFF. The DNA of the CDR3 is TGTGCCATCAGTGAGTCATTACAGGGGGCGGCCGGGGAGCTGTTTTTT.

The chain joins TRBV7-8 to TRBJ1-1, with D perhaps matching TRBD1 (5 bases). V was clipped by 5 bases and J by 6 bases, with 13 bases between them. This CDR3 is 13 amino acids long. CDR1 SGHVS and CDR2 FQNEAQ come from the germline V gene. The chain's CDR3 is CASSRGWGAEAFF. DNA of the CDR3: TGTGCCAGCAGCCGAGGGTGGGGGGCTGAAGCTTTCTTT.